The 30 T cell receptor beta chains below all came from one sample that was sequenced in a study of T cells after yellow fever vaccination. TCRdb reprocessed the 5' RACE reads via MiXCR and lists one record per CDR3 protein. The table lists about 350,000 distinct CDR3 sequences, around 10% of them singletons, with 18% in the top ten. Sequences were derived from PBMCs, sampled on the day of the first yellow fever vaccination. These receptors were collected from a man younger than 30 who received the YFV17D yellow fever vaccine.

Concerning this clonotype itself: The junction departs from germline at one end; a sequencing error may be responsible. The CDR3 here is CASSPLAGGPTDTPYF. CDR3 coding DNA: TGTGCCAGCTCACCGCTAGCGGGGGGTCCCACAGATACGCCGTATTTT. The V gene is TRBV18, the J gene TRBJ2-3; TRBD2 matches at 11 bases. The V gene's germline CDR1 is KGHSH and CDR2 LQKENI. This CDR3 has 16 residues.

This clonotype was seen more than once but under ten times. The chain has TRBV6-2 or TRBV6-3 and TRBJ1-5; D is possibly TRBD1 (5 bases). V was trimmed by 2 bases and J by 3 bases, leaving 11 bases between them. Germline lookup yields CDR1 MNHEY and CDR2 SVGEGT. The CDR3 runs to 15 residues. CDR3: CASSYRDGYNQPQHF. The CDR3 nucleotides are TGTGCCAGCAGTTACCGGGACGGATACAATCAGCCCCAGCATTTT.

The table lists this clonotype with a few counts. The chain carries TRBV20-1 and TRBJ1-4; D gene uncertain. The germline V gene encodes CDR1 DFQATT and CDR2 SNEGSKA (reference sequence). Trimming stripped 2 bases from V and 4 bases from J, with 11 bases between. The CDR3 is 14 residues long. The CDR3 DNA reads TGCAGTGCTAGATCCTCACGGAGTAATGAAAAACTGTTTTTT. Its protein is CSARSSRSNEKLFF.

The chain uses TRBV12-3 or TRBV12-4 and TRBJ2-7, with 9 bases aligning to TRBD2. V dropped 2 bases and J dropped 2; count of bases not matched to a gene: 1. This CDR3 comprises 14 residues. CDR3 loop: CASSLTSGPYEQYF. Here the CDR3 DNA reads TGTGCCAGCAGTTTAACTAGCGGGCCCTACGAGCAGTACTTC.

The rearrangement uses TRBV6-1 and TRBJ2-3; D tentatively reads TRBD1 or TRBD2 (6 bases each). V lost 5 bases to trimming and J lost 3 bases, with 12 bases between them. The CDR3 length is 14 residues. Germline CDR1 and CDR2: MNHNS and SASEGT. The CDR3 reads CASSPEGGTDTQYF. Here the CDR3 DNA reads TGTGCCAGCAGTCCGGAAGGGGGGACAGATACGCAGTATTTT.

This clonotype has just a few counts. The chain joins TRBV29-1 to TRBJ1-1; D is ambiguous. The CDR3 totals 12 residues. V was trimmed by 1 base and J by 2 bases, leaving 5 bases between them. Germline loops: CDR1 SQVTM, CDR2 ANQGSEA. The CDR3 sequence is CSVEVENTEAFF. For the CDR3, the DNA is TGCAGCGTTGAAGTCGAAAACACTGAAGCTTTCTTT.

This clonotype was recorded a few times. This rearrangement joins TRBV2 to TRBJ2-7; tentative D call: TRBD2 (6 bases). The CDR3 sequence is 13 residues long. Trimming removed 2 bases at V and 5 bases at J, with 10 bases between. CDR1 SNHLY and CDR2 FYNNEI come from the germline V gene. The CDR3 nucleotides read TGTGCCAGCAGTGAACGTGGAGGGAACGAGCAGTACTTC. It is translated as CASSERGGNEQYF.

This clonotype was found many times. The chain couples TRBV3-1 to TRBJ2-2; TRBD2 matches at 7 bases. J gave up 2 bases and V 5 bases, and 5 bases lay outside the gene matches. Germline V gene lookup returns CDR1 LGHDT and CDR2 YNNKEL (reference sequence). This CDR3 comprises 15 residues. The CDR3 bases are TGTGCCAGCAGCTCCGGGACTACTAACACCGGGGAGCTGTTTTTT. Encoded protein: CASSSGTTNTGELFF. Using reference TRBV3-1 and TRBJ2-2 for the parts outside the CDR3, the full variable domain is DTAVSQTPKYLVTQMGNDKSIKCEQNLGHDTMYWYKQDSKKFLKIMFSYNNKELIINETVPNRFSPKSPDKAHLNLHINSLELGDSAVYFCASSSGTTNTGELFFGEGSRLTVL.

This chain joins TRBV27 and TRBJ2-1, with D perhaps TRBD1 or TRBD2 (5 bases each). CDR3 size: 16 residues. Germline V gene lookup returns CDR1 MNHEY and CDR2 SMNVEV (reference sequence). V gave up 10 bases and J gave up 1 base, with 20 bases separating them. DNA for the CDR3: TGTGCCACCTCCGGGGCAGGTGGTGGTTCCTACAATGAGCAGTTCTTC. This codes for CATSGAGGGSYNEQFF.

The table lists this clonotype with a few counts. The CDR3, as DNA: TGTGCCAGCAGGACTCCACAGGTCCCCTATGGCTACACCTTC. Translated, it gives CASRTPQVPYGYTF. This rearrangement joins TRBV6-5 to TRBJ1-2, with D possibly matching TRBD1 (5 bases). V was cut by 6 bases and J by 4 bases, with 15 bases left in between. This CDR3 has 14 residues. Per germline, CDR1 MNHEY and CDR2 SVGAGI.

The rearrangement uses TRBV5-1 and TRBJ2-7, with 8 bases that match TRBD1. CDR1 and CDR2 (germline): SGHRS, YFSETQ. There are 14 residues in the CDR3. Trimming at V came to 4 bases and at J to 3 bases, leaving 6 bases not matched to a gene. Here the CDR3 DNA reads TGCGCCAGCAGCCTGGACAGGGAAGTCTACGAGCAGTACGTC. Amino acid sequence: CASSLDREVYEQYV.

This clonotype was observed a handful of times. The rearrangement joins TRBV28 to TRBJ2-3; tentative D call: TRBD1 (6 bases). Trimming pared 5 bases from V and 6 bases from J, leaving 18 bases between. The germline CDR1 and CDR2 sequences are MDHEN and SYDVKM. This CDR3 is 15 amino acids long. CDR3 bases: TGTGCCAGCAGTCTCAGGGGCCTGGGACGGGATACGCAGTATTTT. It encodes CASSLRGLGRDTQYF.

The gene calls are TRBV6-1 and TRBJ2-2; 9 bases agree with TRBD2. V shed 6 bases and J 1 base; nucleotides not matched to a gene: 18. The germline V gene encodes CDR1 MNHNS and CDR2 SASEGT. The CDR3 sequence is 20 residues long. The chain's CDR3 is CASSDLGVTQRGENTGELFF. The CDR3, as DNA: TGTGCCAGCAGCGATCTAGGGGTTACCCAGCGGGGGGAGAACACCGGGGAGCTGTTTTTT.

This chain uses TRBV5-1 with TRBJ2-1; tentative D call: TRBD1 (5 bases). CDR3 size: 14 residues. V lost 0 bases, J lost 4 bases, and 8 bases lay in between. Germline V gene sequence: CDR1 SGHRS, CDR2 YFSETQ. DNA of the CDR3: TGCGCCAGCAGCTTGGACAGGCAGTACAATGAGCAGTTCTTC. Its protein product is CASSLDRQYNEQFF. Using reference TRBV5-1 and TRBJ2-1 for the parts outside the CDR3, the full variable domain is KAGVTQTPRYLIKTRGQQVTLSCSPISGHRSVSWYQQTPGQGLQFLFEYFSETQRNKGNFPGRFSGRQFSNSRSEMNVSTLELGDSALYLCASSLDRQYNEQFFGPGTRLTVL.

This clonotype was detected a few times. The chain joins TRBV7-9 to TRBJ1-5; TRBD1 matches 9 bases. This CDR3 region has 14 residues. The germline V gene has CDR1 SEHNR and CDR2 FQNEAQ (reference sequence). The trim removed 5 bases at V and 4 bases at J, leaving 3 bases unmatched. The CDR3 bases are TGTGCCAGCAGCCGACAGGGGGAAAATCAGCCCCAGCATTTT. It encodes CASSRQGENQPQHF.

This clonotype has a count of ten or more. The chain uses TRBV5-6 and TRBJ1-1; TRBD1 agrees at 8 bases. This CDR3 contains 14 residues. J lost 2 bases, V lost 5 bases, and 5 bases had no gene match. Germline V gene lookup returns CDR1 SGHDT and CDR2 YYEEEE. The CDR3 protein is CASSFGTGNTEAFF. CDR3 bases: TGTGCCAGCAGTTTCGGGACAGGTAACACTGAAGCTTTCTTT.

The table lists this clonotype with many counts. The chain couples TRBV4-2 to TRBJ2-2; the D gene could be TRBD1 or TRBD2 (5 bases each). The length of the CDR3 is 20 residues. Deletions cut 4 bases from V and 1 base from J, with 25 bases between. From germline, CDR1 is LGHNA and CDR2 YNFKEQ. CDR3 amino acids: CASSLGTFLTRGVNTGELFF. As DNA, the CDR3 is TGTGCCAGCAGCCTCGGGACCTTCTTAACGAGAGGGGTGAACACCGGGGAGCTGTTTTTT.

The V call is TRBV28, the J call TRBJ1-1; 10 bases map to TRBD1. With 5 bases clipped from V and 0 bases from J, the junction kept 6 bases outside the gene matches. In germline, CDR1 is MDHEN, CDR2 SYDVKM. There are 16 residues in the CDR3. CDR3 residues: CASSLRDRGMNTEAFF. The CDR3 nucleotides read TGTGCCAGCAGTCTCCGGGACAGGGGAATGAACACTGAAGCTTTCTTT.

This clonotype occurred a few times. The chain couples TRBV4-2 to TRBJ2-5, with TRBD2 matching over 10 bases. This CDR3 is built from 16 residues. Germline V gives CDR1 LGHNA, CDR2 YNFKEQ. The V segment lost 4 bases and the J segment 5 bases; nucleotides outside the gene matches: 10. The CDR3 protein is CASSPERGGAWETQYF. The CDR3 nucleotides are TGTGCCAGCAGCCCGGAGCGGGGGGGGGCCTGGGAGACCCAGTACTTC.

The chain recombines TRBV11-3 with TRBJ2-2, with a weak D call TRBD1 (6 bases). V was pared by 5 bases and J by 1 base, with 11 bases between. Germline V gene sequence: CDR1 SGHNT, CDR2 YENEEA. The CDR3 sequence is 15 residues long. CDR3 bases: TGTGCCAGCAGCACGACAGGAATGAACACCGGGGAGCTGTTTTTT. It yields the protein CASSTTGMNTGELFF.

This CDR3 reads CASSSKTGDIHLYEQYF. Here the CDR3 DNA reads TGTGCCAGCAGCTCTAAGACAGGGGATATTCACCTTTACGAGCAGTACTTC. The rearrangement uses TRBV7-9 and TRBJ2-7, with 8 bases that match TRBD1. The V segment lost 4 bases and the J segment 4 bases; nucleotides outside the gene matches: 15. Per the germline V gene, CDR1 is SEHNR and CDR2 is FQNEAQ (reference sequence). This CDR3 has 17 residues.

The rearrangement uses TRBV3-1 and TRBJ2-1; D is unresolved. Germline CDR1 is LGHDT and CDR2 is YNNKEL (reference sequence). The CDR3 contains 14 residues. Trimming cost V 5 bases and J 6 bases, with 14 bases left between them. The CDR3 DNA reads TGTGCCAGCAGCGGCCCGGATATCGCCAATGAGCAGTTCTTC. Amino acid sequence: CASSGPDIANEQFF.

V gene TRBV25-1 combines with J gene TRBJ2-5, with TRBD2 matching 14 bases. Trimming removed 7 bases from V and 6 bases from J; junction bases left unmatched: 4. CDR1 is MGHDK, CDR2 SYGVNS, per germline. This CDR3 has 14 amino acids. In DNA form, the CDR3 reads TGTGCCAGCACCGGGACTAGCGGGGGTAAGACCCAGTACTTC. Amino acids: CASTGTSGGKTQYF.

This clonotype was found many times. The chain employs TRBV6-5 and TRBJ2-7; no clear D. This CDR3 region has 12 residues. Germline CDR1 and CDR2: MNHEY and SVGAGI. Trimming cost V 2 bases and J 2 bases, with 4 bases left between them. The CDR3 nucleotides read TGTGCCAGCAGTTACCTTACCTACGAGCAGTACTTC. This sequence encodes CASSYLTYEQYF.

In this sample, this clonotype turned up a few times. A junction end diverges from the germline sequence, so it may reflect a read error. The genes are TRBV6-5 and TRBJ2-1; TRBD2 is a possible D gene (6 bases). Germline V CDR1 and CDR2: MNHEY, SVGAGI. The CDR3 is 15 residues long. CDR3 protein: CASSYSSLAEGLASF. The CDR3 DNA reads as TGTGCCAGCAGTTACTCGAGCTTGGCGGAGGGACTTGCGAGCTTC.

The chain recombines TRBV29-1 with TRBJ2-7; maybe TRBD1 (8 bases). Germline V gene sequence: CDR1 SQVTM, CDR2 ANQGSEA. The CDR3 spans 16 residues. The V gene lost 5 bases and the J gene lost 3 bases, with 23 bases spanning the gap. The CDR3 here is CSVPKAGQAFDYEQYV. As DNA, the CDR3 is TGCAGCGTTCCCAAAGCGGGACAGGCGTTCGACTACGAGCAGTACGTC.

The chain is built from TRBV6-2 or TRBV6-3 and TRBJ2-1; 11 positions agree with TRBD2. V dropped 0 bases and J dropped 0; count of bases not matched to a gene: 7. Germline V gives CDR1 MNHEY, CDR2 SVGEGT. This CDR3 has 19 residues. This CDR3 reads CASSYSATSGKSSYNEQFF. The DNA of the CDR3 is TGTGCCAGCAGTTACTCGGCGACTAGCGGGAAGAGCTCCTACAATGAGCAGTTCTTC.

This clonotype was recorded a few times. The V call is TRBV12-3 or TRBV12-4, the J call TRBJ2-7, with D hard to call. V was cut by 1 base and J by 5 bases, with 6 bases left in between. This CDR3 is 12 amino acids long. The CDR3: CASSLDRNEQYF. As DNA, the CDR3 is TGTGCCAGCAGTTTAGACCGAAACGAGCAGTACTTC.

This clonotype was seen a handful of times. The gene calls are TRBV4-1 and TRBJ1-5; D is undetermined. The V gene lost 3 bases and the J gene lost 3 bases, with 12 bases spanning the gap. Germline CDR1 is MGHRA and CDR2 is YSYEKL. The CDR3 consists of 15 residues. The CDR3 coding sequence is TGCGCCAGCAGCCAGGATGACACCATCAATCAGCCCCAGCATTTT. It specifies CASSQDDTINQPQHF.

This clonotype was observed a few times. V is TRBV9 and J is TRBJ2-7; possibly TRBD1 for D (6 bases). V was shortened by 5 bases and J by 2 bases, with 17 bases between the two germline ends. The germline gives CDR1 SGDLS, CDR2 YYNGEE. There are 15 residues in the CDR3. The chain's CDR3 is CASRRPGQPTYEQYV. The CDR3 DNA reads as TGTGCCAGCAGACGACCGGGACAACCTACCTACGAGCAGTACGTC.